This TCR beta chain was captured in a study of T cell responses to AZD1222 COVID-19 vaccine. TCRdb's table, derived via immunoSEQ multiplex PCR, lists solely in-frame clones and lacks some. The sample has some 180,000 clones; approximately 92% are singletons. Notes on this clone: Its antigen is unknown.

The study, taken as a whole, reports: Spike was spanned by vaccine-associated CD4 TCRs, which were dominant at 160-218 and 743-854. Researchers took repertoire samples only after the peak T cell response had come. Donors were largely white British and mainly female; clonal diversity was possibly underestimated.

The source is an adult in good health. The sample was peripheral blood, taken on day 0 of AZD1222 vaccination.

The CDR3 is CASSYGTGVYGYTF. The CDR3 nucleotides are TGTGCCAGCAGCTACGGGACAGGAGTATATGGCTACACCTTC. The chain is built from TRBV3-1 (or the pseudogene TRBV3-2) and TRBJ1-2; 8 nucleotides agree with TRBD1. V trimming: 5 bases; J trimming: 5 bases; junction bases outside the gene matches: 7. This CDR3 has 14 amino acids. In germline, CDR1 is LGHDT, CDR2 YNNKEL (reference sequence).